The following is a T cell receptor (beta chain) sequence with its context. Its antigen is undetermined. The record originates from a study of T cell repertoires in cytomegalovirus infection. Overall study results and limits: The ex vivo response was dominated by HLA-C-restricted CMV-specific TCR beta clonotypes.

TCRdb used MiXCR to reprocess the reads, holding one entry per CDR3 protein. The sample carries approximately 910,000 distinct CDR3 sequences, around 30% recorded once. V was trimmed by 7 bases and J by 1 base, leaving 9 bases between them. This CDR3 comprises 13 residues. Per germline, CDR1 KGHDR and CDR2 SFDVKD. The TCR comes from a human donor in good health (CMV status not recorded). Some clones in this sample may be carry-over from other donors' samples. This material consisted of cultured CD8+ T cells from PBMCs, taken from culture after CMV antigen stimulation. The rearrangement links TRBV24-1 to TRBJ1-1; D gene unclear. The CDR3 loop reads CATRGLRNTEAFF. In DNA form, the CDR3 reads TGTGCCACCAGAGGACTGAGGAACACTGAAGCTTTCTTT.